This T cell receptor beta chain appears in the sequencing data of a study of CD8+ T cells in alopecia areata. Study-level background: Tofacitinib ran 6 to 18 months, followed by 6 months off drug. Regarding the study as a whole: Lesional scalp exceeded normal scalp in clonality, especially in alopecia totalis/universalis.

RNA was isolated and reverse transcribed to cDNA, the sequencing template. The protocol was immunoSEQ multiplex PCR, while the TCRdb copy is restricted to in-frame clones and leaves out a portion. Of 200,000 to 250,000 clones in the sample, about 53% were seen once. The CDR3 consists of 14 residues. In germline, CDR1 is SQVTM, CDR2 ANQGSEA. V shed 4 bases and J 8 bases; nucleotides not matched to a gene: 10. Patients with alopecia areata provided lesional scalp punch biopsies as well as peripheral blood. Sorting of PBMCs yielded the CD4+ and CD8+ T cells. Of note for this clone: Its target is unknown.

V is TRBV29-1 and J is TRBJ2-1; TRBD2 matches at 8 bases. Sequencing used CD4+ T cells sorted from blood, obtained at week 0. This receptor was taken from a human donor with alopecia areata. The CDR3 DNA follows: TGCAGCGTTGGGCACGGGAGGGGGACCGATGAGCAGTTCTTC. Protein product: CSVGHGRGTDEQFF.